This is a list of T cell receptor beta chains from one sample in a study of spatial heterogeneity in lung cancer. A single record per CDR3 protein comes from TCRdb applying MiXCR to the 5' RACE reads. The table shows roughly 48,000 distinct CDR3 sequences, with about 10% occurring only once. Sequenced material: PBMCs, taken at surgery. The receptors were sampled from a female donor with early-stage non-small cell lung cancer. The CDR3 runs from the conserved cysteine through the conserved F or W. Each record gives: V gene, clone size, CDR3 length, D gene, J gene, CDR3 protein, CDR3 DNA. The D gene is left open where the match is weak. Size is stated for part of the rows, as once, few or many counts, or as a class when the clone is expanded.

TRBV2	few	12	-	TRBJ2-1	CASSDGGNEQFF	TGTGCCAGCAGTGACGGGGGCAATGAGCAGTTCTTC
TRBV11-3	few	15	-	TRBJ2-7	CASSKGPTFSYEQYF	TGTGCCAGCAGCAAGGGCCCTACTTTCTCCTACGAGCAGTACTTC
TRBV29-1	-	15	TRBD2	TRBJ2-3	CSVSQGTSGTDTQYF	TGCAGCGTTAGCCAGGGGACTAGCGGCACAGATACGCAGTATTTT
TRBV6-1	-	14	-	TRBJ1-1	CASSATTENTEAFF	TGTGCCAGCAGTGCGACGACAGAGAACACTGAAGCTTTCTTT
TRBV28	-	13	-	TRBJ2-7	CASSFDITYEQYF	TGTGCCAGCAGTTTTGACATCACCTACGAGCAGTACTTC
TRBV7-2	-	15	-	TRBJ2-7	CASSVGSDSSYEQYF	TGTGCCAGCAGCGTAGGATCGGACAGCTCCTACGAGCAGTACTTC
TRBV20-1	-	15	-	TRBJ1-5	CSAREALGIGQPQHF	TGCAGTGCTAGAGAGGCGTTAGGGATAGGTCAGCCCCAGCATTTT
TRBV29-1	many	15	-	TRBJ2-2	CSVSGAAKNTGELFF	TGCAGCGTTTCTGGGGCAGCAAAAAACACCGGGGAGCTGTTTTTT
TRBV6-2/TRBV6-3	few	14	TRBD2	TRBJ2-3	CASRRTSGLDTQYF	TGTGCCAGCAGAAGGACTAGCGGGTTAGATACGCAGTATTTT
TRBV29-1	-	14	-	TRBJ1-1	CSVGSQGRFTEAFF	TGCAGCGTTGGGTCACAGGGTCGGTTCACTGAAGCTTTCTTT
TRBV6-2/TRBV6-3	many	14	TRBD1	TRBJ2-2	CASRGQSDTGELFF	TGTGCCAGCAGGGGACAGTCAGACACCGGGGAGCTGTTTTTT
TRBV7-2	-	12	-	TRBJ2-7	CASRDSGHEQYF	TGTGCCAGCCGGGACTCGGGGCACGAGCAGTACTTC
TRBV5-1	many	14	-	TRBJ1-1	CASSLAPVNTEAFF	TGCGCCAGCAGCTTGGCCCCGGTGAACACTGAAGCTTTCTTT
TRBV4-3	few	14	-	TRBJ1-1	CASSQGEGRTEAFF	TGCGCCAGCAGCCAAGGAGAGGGGCGCACTGAAGCTTTCTTT
TRBV29-1	-	15	-	TRBJ1-1	CSGLPVQGRNTEAFF	TGCAGCGGACTACCGGTACAGGGAAGGAACACTGAAGCTTTCTTT
TRBV15	-	20	-	TRBJ1-1	CATSPGNGQASVRVNTEAFF	TGTGCCACCAGCCCCGGCAATGGGCAGGCCAGCGTCAGAGTGAACACTGAAGCTTTCTTT
TRBV29-1	-	13	TRBD2	TRBJ2-5	CSVEEGTSLAQYF	TGCAGCGTTGAAGAGGGGACTAGTTTAGCCCAGTACTTC
TRBV11-1	few	14	-	TRBJ1-2	CASSPLDSPDGYTF	TGTGCCAGCAGCCCCTTGGACAGTCCCGATGGCTACACCTTC
TRBV7-2	-	14	-	TRBJ1-1	CASSLGGFATEAFF	TGTGCCAGCAGCTTAGGAGGGTTCGCCACTGAAGCTTTCTTT
TRBV27	-	14	-	TRBJ1-2	CASSILGANYGYTF	TGTGCCAGCAGTATCCTTGGGGCTAACTATGGCTACACCTTC
TRBV7-6	-	14	TRBD1	TRBJ1-5	CASSLDRGAGPQHF	TGTGCCAGCAGCCTCGACAGGGGGGCAGGGCCCCAGCATTTT
TRBV25-1	many	16	TRBD1	TRBJ1-2	CASSESRDRFNYGYTF	TGTGCCAGCAGTGAATCGCGGGACAGATTTAACTATGGCTACACCTTC
TRBV5-5	many	16	-	TRBJ2-4	CASSLWFGSNKNIQYF	TGTGCCAGCAGCTTGTGGTTTGGGAGCAACAAAAACATTCAGTACTTC
TRBV3-1	-	18	TRBD2	TRBJ2-5	CASSQKGTSGAYLETQYF	TGTGCCAGCAGCCAAAAGGGGACTAGCGGGGCTTACCTGGAGACCCAGTACTTC
TRBV29-1	many	14	TRBD2	TRBJ2-3	CSAGDSGEADTQYF	TGCAGCGCTGGGGATAGCGGGGAGGCAGATACGCAGTATTTT
TRBV11-1	-	15	TRBD2	TRBJ2-5	CASSWTGTTQETQYF	TGTGCCAGCAGCTGGACCGGGACTACCCAAGAGACCCAGTACTTC
TRBV4-2	few	16	-	TRBJ1-1	CASSPTTKRDNTEAFF	TGTGCCAGCAGCCCAACGACGAAGAGGGATAACACTGAAGCTTTCTTT
TRBV6-4	-	10	-	TRBJ2-5	CASTVETQYF	TGTGCCAGCACGGTTGAGACCCAGTACTTC
TRBV29-1	many	14	-	TRBJ1-1	CSVEDPGKRSEAFF	TGCAGCGTTGAAGATCCAGGGAAGAGGAGTGAAGCTTTCTTT
TRBV6-2/TRBV6-3	-	14	-	TRBJ2-1	CASSFGGPVNEQFF	TGTGCCAGCAGTTTTGGGGGGCCGGTCAATGAGCAGTTCTTC
TRBV4-3	-	12	-	TRBJ2-3	CASGVFGDTQYF	TGCGCCAGCGGCGTCTTCGGGGATACGCAGTATTTT
TRBV29-1	-	16	TRBD1	TRBJ2-7	CSVEGEERTGAYEQYF	TGCAGCGTTGAAGGAGAGGAGAGGACAGGGGCCTACGAGCAGTACTTC
TRBV6-1	once	16	TRBD1	TRBJ2-1	CASKEIPGQDHNEQFF	TGTGCCAGCAAAGAAATCCCGGGACAGGACCACAATGAGCAGTTCTTC
TRBV5-1	few	15	-	TRBJ1-6	CASSRDSGHNSPLHF	TGCGCCAGCAGTCGGGACTCGGGCCATAATTCACCCCTCCACTTT